The 29 T cell receptor beta chains below were found in one sample sequenced in a study of identical twins (TCRdb year 2016). Libraries were prepared through 5' RACE. The instrument was an Illumina HiSeq 2000. TCRdb handled the public reads itself, with Q25 trimming in fastp and clone calling in MiXCR, and kept productive beta chains. Entries are consolidated by CDR3 protein sequence, retaining the most common genes and DNA. The sample has fewer than 550,000 distinct CDR3 sequences on record, nearly 15% of them singletons. Of the sample, around 0.4% is held by the ten largest clones. These same records also appear under a second study, on yellow fever vaccine responses in identical twins.

What was sequenced was CD4+ T cells sorted from blood. Receptor source: a woman between 18 and 29 years old in good health.

V usage is TRBV5-1 and J usage is TRBJ1-5; 7 positions match TRBD1. The CDR3 runs 15 residues. Trimming cost V 0 bases and J 2 bases; bases outside gene matches: 2. Germline-derived CDR1 and CDR2 are SGHRS and YFSETQ. The CDR3 nucleotides are TGCGCCAGCAGCTTGGAAGGGACAGGCAATCAGCCCCAGCATTTT. It yields the protein CASSLEGTGNQPQHF. The complete variable domain, with remaining parts taken from reference TRBV5-1 and TRBJ1-5, reads KAGVTQTPRYLIKTRGQQVTLSCSPISGHRSVSWYQQTPGQGLQFLFEYFSETQRNKGNFPGRFSGRQFSNSRSEMNVSTLELGDSALYLCASSLEGTGNQPQHFGDGTRLSIL.

This clonotype was counted a few times. This chain connects TRBV19 to TRBJ1-1, with 8 bases lining up with TRBD1. The ends lost 5 bases at V and 1 base at J; junction bases unmatched: 9. Germline CDR1 is LNHDA and CDR2 is SQIVND (reference sequence). The CDR3 runs 16 residues. The CDR3 loop is CASSPGGRPPNTEAFF. CDR3 coding DNA: TGTGCCAGTAGTCCAGGGGGCCGCCCGCCGAACACTGAAGCTTTCTTT.

The V call is TRBV7-8, the J call TRBJ2-5; TRBD2 might be the D (5 bases). CDR3 length equals 14 residues. Germline CDR1 SGHVS, CDR2 FQNEAQ. V shed 3 bases and J shed 1 base, with 9 bases lying between them. CDR3 loop: CASSLRVFQETQYF. CDR3 coding DNA: TGTGCCAGCAGCTTGAGGGTATTCCAAGAGACCCAGTACTTC.

This clonotype has at least ten counts. The rearrangement links TRBV4-1 to TRBJ2-5; 10 bases are a match to TRBD2. The CDR3 extends over 20 amino acids. Germline CDR1 reads MGHRA; CDR2 reads YSYEKL. V shed 1 base, J shed 0 bases, and the junction held 14 bases outside the gene matches. The CDR3 bases are TGCGCCAGCAGCCAAGTACGACTAGCGGGTCGAAAGGGGGACCAAGAGACCCAGTACTTC. Residues: CASSQVRLAGRKGDQETQYF.

The V and J genes are TRBV5-1 and TRBJ2-3; no firm D call. The CDR3 contains 16 residues. V was shortened by 6 bases and J by 9 bases, with 26 bases between the two germline ends. Per the germline V gene, CDR1 is SGHRS and CDR2 is YFSETQ. The CDR3 here is CASNLLADSTLGTQYF. CDR3 DNA: TGCGCCAGCAACCTACTTGCTGACTCGACTTTGGGGACGCAGTATTTT.

This clonotype showed up just a few times. The chain couples TRBV6-1 to TRBJ2-3; 8 nucleotides line up with TRBD2. Per the germline V gene, CDR1 is MNHNS and CDR2 is SASEGT. Losses at the gene ends were 6 bases for V and 1 base for J; bases not matched to a gene: 15. CDR3 length: 18 residues. The CDR3 DNA follows: TGTGCCAGCAGCCCCGGGAGGGGGACCGCTTTGGGCACAGATACGCAGTATTTT. Amino acids: CASSPGRGTALGTDTQYF.

This clonotype occurred once. V is TRBV29-1 and J is TRBJ2-3; weak D call: TRBD2 (7 bases). The CDR3 runs 15 residues. Germline CDR1 reads SQVTM; CDR2 reads ANQGSEA. V lost 3 bases to trimming and J lost 0 bases, with 13 bases between them. The CDR3 is CSVDPGGRSTDTQYF. DNA of the CDR3: TGCAGCGTTGATCCGGGGGGCAGAAGCACAGATACGCAGTATTTT.

Ten or more counts support this clonotype. The chain has TRBV12-3 or TRBV12-4 and TRBJ2-2, with 7 bases aligning to TRBD2. The CDR3 runs 14 residues. Trimming at V came to 6 bases and at J to 7 bases, leaving 8 bases not matched to a gene. The CDR3 region is CASRGLVSVGELFF. CDR3 bases: TGTGCCAGCAGAGGACTAGTTTCAGTCGGGGAGCTGTTTTTT.

A few counts support this clonotype. V is TRBV10-3 and J is TRBJ2-7, with 12 bases identical to TRBD2. Germline CDR1 is ENHRY and CDR2 is SYGVKD. V was clipped by 0 bases and J by 11 bases; unmatched bases: 8. This CDR3 is 15 amino acids long. The CDR3 here is CAISESTSGRKEKYF. CDR3 DNA: TGTGCCATCAGTGAGTCCACTAGCGGGAGGAAGGAAAAGTACTTC.

This chain uses TRBV14 with TRBJ2-7; perhaps D is TRBD1 or TRBD2 (5 bases each). The CDR3 consists of 13 residues. The ends were cut back, 2 bases at V and 6 bases at J, with 11 bases in the middle. The V gene's germline CDR1 is SGHDN and CDR2 FVKESK. CDR3: CASSQRRTSEQYV. The CDR3 nucleotides are TGTGCCAGCAGCCAACGGAGGACAAGCGAGCAGTACGTC.

J is TRBJ1-2 and V is TRBV20-1; the D gene is possibly TRBD1 (5 bases). Germline values: CDR1 DFQATT, CDR2 SNEGSKA (reference sequence). CDR3 length: 16 amino acids. The V and J ends lost 0 bases and 3 bases respectively, with 17 bases between them. For the CDR3, the DNA is TGCAGTGCTAGAGAGGGGGGTGTAGGGAGGGACTATGGCTACACCTTC. It yields the protein CSAREGGVGRDYGYTF.

This clonotype was counted a few times. The V and J genes are TRBV14 and TRBJ2-1; either TRBD1 or TRBD2 may fit D (6 bases each). Trimming shortened V by 1 base and J by 12 bases, and 10 bases separated the two germline ends. The CDR3 contains 12 residues. Germline CDR1 reads SGHDN; CDR2 reads FVKESK. CDR3 loop: CASSQAGARQFF. The CDR3 DNA is TGTGCCAGCAGCCAAGCGGGGGCCCGGCAGTTCTTC. The whole variable domain, filled in from reference TRBV14 and TRBJ2-1, reads EAGVTQFPSHSVIEKGQTVTLRCDPISGHDNLYWYRRVMGKEIKFLLHFVKESKQDESGMPNNRFLAERTGGTYSTLKVQPAELEDSGVYFCASSQAGARQFFGPGTRLTVL.

The sample holds a few counts of this clonotype. The chain joins TRBV29-1 to TRBJ2-5; possible D gene TRBD1, 6 bases. CDR3 length: 13 amino acids. V was shortened by 0 bases and J by 5 bases, with 10 bases between the two germline ends. Looked up from germline, CDR1 is SQVTM and CDR2 is ANQGSEA. CDR3 coding DNA: TGCAGCGTTGAAGAGGTCAGGGGCGAGACCCAGTACTTC. Residues: CSVEEVRGETQYF. The variable domain in full, completed from reference TRBV29-1 and TRBJ2-5, reads SAVISQKPSRDICQRGTSLTIQCQVDSQVTMMFWYRQQPGQSLTLIATANQGSEATYESGFVIDKFPISRPNLTFSTLTVSNMSPEDSSIYLCSVEEVRGETQYFGPGTRLLVL.

The gene calls are TRBV20-1 and TRBJ2-4, with a possible D match to TRBD1 (5 bases). Deletions cut 0 bases from V and 0 bases from J, with 12 bases between. Germline CDR1 DFQATT, CDR2 SNEGSKA (reference sequence). This CDR3 has 16 amino acids. CDR3 in amino acids: CSARDGAVLAKNIQYF. In DNA form, the CDR3 reads TGCAGTGCTAGAGATGGGGCGGTACTAGCCAAAAACATTCAGTACTTC.

This clonotype was counted only a few times. The chain uses TRBV4-2 and TRBJ2-7, with 7 bases matching TRBD2. Germline V lookup: CDR1 LGHNA, CDR2 YNFKEQ. Trimming cost V 1 base and J 4 bases; bases outside gene matches: 7. CDR3 length equals 15 residues. The CDR3 reads CASSQVWASGYEQYF. In DNA form, the CDR3 reads TGTGCCAGCAGCCAAGTTTGGGCTAGCGGTTACGAGCAGTACTTC.

This clonotype was detected a few times. The chain recombines TRBV7-2 with TRBJ1-1; D is possibly TRBD1 (5 bases). The CDR3 has 16 residues. Germline CDR1 is SGHTA and CDR2 is FQGNSA. V dropped 1 base and J dropped 4 bases, with 16 bases sitting between them. The chain's CDR3 is CASSLVLGGTLTEAFF. The CDR3 DNA is TGTGCCAGCAGCTTAGTGTTGGGGGGTACACTCACTGAAGCTTTCTTT. Filled out from reference TRBV7-2 and TRBJ1-1, the complete variable domain reads GAGVSQSPSNKVTEKGKDVELRCDPISGHTALYWYRQSLGQGLEFLIYFQGNSAPDKSGLPSDRFSAERTGGSVSTLTIQRTQQEDSAVYLCASSLVLGGTLTEAFFGQGTRLTVV.

The CDR3 DNA is TGTGCCAGCAGTTTTTCGGACAGATTTTACGAGCAGTACTTC. Translated, it gives CASSFSDRFYEQYF. The chain combines TRBV25-1 with TRBJ2-7; D is possibly TRBD1 (6 bases). The V end lost 5 bases, the J end lost 4 bases, and 15 bases lay between the germline ends. Germline lookup yields CDR1 MGHDK and CDR2 SYGVNS. This CDR3 comprises 14 residues.

This clonotype was seen more than once but under ten times. The chain recombines TRBV20-1 with TRBJ2-7; D unclear. CDR1 and CDR2 from the germline V gene are DFQATT and SNEGSKA (reference sequence). Trimming took 0 bases from V and 2 from J, leaving 14 bases between them. This CDR3 spans 15 amino acids. CDR3 sequence: CSARDQGYNPYEQYV. The CDR3 DNA is TGCAGTGCTAGAGATCAAGGTTATAACCCCTACGAGCAGTACGTC.

A word on this clonotype: An end of the junction does not agree with germline; a read error may underlie this. The gene calls are TRBV3-1 and TRBJ2-7, with unresolved D. Germline CDR1 and CDR2: LGHDT and YNNKEL (reference sequence). The CDR3 is 13 residues long. For the CDR3, the DNA is TGTGCCAGCAGCCAAACCCCTACCTATGAGCAGTACTTC. Translated, it gives CASSQTPTYEQYF.

Only a few counts were recorded for this clonotype. The CDR3 DNA reads as TGTGCCAGCAGTGACCCCAGAGCCCCGGGTGAGACCCAGTACTTC. Encoded protein: CASSDPRAPGETQYF. The gene calls are TRBV25-1 and TRBJ2-5; D ambiguous. Per the germline V gene, CDR1 is MGHDK and CDR2 is SYGVNS. This CDR3 has 15 residues. Trimming took off 3 bases at V and 5 bases at J, with 16 bases between the two ends.

This clonotype was detected only a few times. In DNA form, the CDR3 reads TGTGCCAGCAGCCACCCGGGCAAGCCCCAGCATTTT. Residues: CASSHPGKPQHF. The rearrangement joins TRBV7-3 to TRBJ1-5; D ambiguous. Deletions cut 5 bases from V and 8 bases from J, with 10 bases between. The CDR3 contains 12 residues. Germline V CDR1 and CDR2: SGHTA, FQGTGA.

This clonotype was found a few times. The genes are TRBV9 and TRBJ2-1; perhaps TRBD1 as D (6 bases). V shed 0 bases and J shed 4 bases, with 14 bases lying between them. The length of the CDR3 is 16 residues. Per germline, CDR1 SGDLS and CDR2 YYNGEE. The CDR3 protein is CASSVGGQADYNEQFF. In DNA, the CDR3 is TGTGCCAGCAGCGTAGGGGGACAAGCCGATTACAATGAGCAGTTCTTC.

At least ten counts were recorded for this clonotype. The chain links TRBV12-3 or TRBV12-4 to TRBJ1-2; 11 bases map to TRBD1. Trimming cost V 1 base and J 4 bases; bases outside gene matches: 2. This CDR3 is built from 15 residues. The DNA of the CDR3 is TGTGCCAGCAGTTTAGGGACAGGGGGCATCTATGGCTACACCTTC. Amino acid sequence: CASSLGTGGIYGYTF.

At least ten counts were recorded for this clonotype. The genes are TRBV29-1 and TRBJ2-3; the match to TRBD2 covers 11 bases. V was pared by 6 bases and J by 6 bases, with 14 bases of the junction left unmatched. The CDR3 consists of 16 residues. Germline assignment: CDR1 SQVTM and CDR2 ANQGSEA. The CDR3, as DNA: TGCAGCGTCCTCCGGGGACTAGCGGATCTAGCTGATACGCAGTATTTT. This gives the protein CSVLRGLADLADTQYF.

The sample holds a few counts of this clonotype. The rearrangement joins TRBV12-3 or TRBV12-4 to TRBJ2-3; 7 bases align to TRBD2. Trimming cost V 2 bases and J 0 bases; bases outside gene matches: 2. The CDR3 has 15 amino acids. The CDR3 region has the DNA TGTGCCAGCAGTTTAATGGGAGGGAGCACAGATACGCAGTATTTT. Protein sequence: CASSLMGGSTDTQYF.

This clonotype was detected only a few times. The gene calls are TRBV5-1 and TRBJ2-6; 13 nucleotides match TRBD2. The CDR3 runs to 19 residues. The V and J ends lost 4 bases and 2 bases, in that order; junction bases with no gene match: 9. Germline CDR1 and CDR2: SGHRS and YFSETQ. CDR3 sequence: CASSIGLGLAGTGANVLTF. The CDR3 bases are TGCGCCAGCAGCATCGGACTGGGACTAGCGGGAACTGGGGCCAACGTCCTGACTTTC.

The rearrangement links TRBV3-1 to TRBJ2-7; TRBD2 matches at 7 bases. V was pared by 1 base and J by 2 bases, with 2 bases of the junction left unmatched. Per the germline V gene, CDR1 is LGHDT and CDR2 is YNNKEL (reference sequence). This CDR3 has 14 residues. The DNA of the CDR3 is TGTGCCAGCAGCCAAGGGACTAGGCCCTACGAGCAGTACTTC. Amino acid sequence: CASSQGTRPYEQYF.

This rearrangement joins TRBV10-3 to TRBJ2-4, with D maybe TRBD1 (6 bases). With 5 bases removed from V and 4 bases from J, the gap between germline ends came to 12 bases. Germline V gene data show CDR1 as ENHRY and CDR2 as SYGVKD. This CDR3 has 14 amino acids. The CDR3 sequence is CAISTTGEKNIQYF. The CDR3 coding sequence is TGTGCCATCAGTACGACAGGAGAAAAAAACATTCAGTACTTC.

This chain joins TRBV19 and TRBJ2-1; 11 positions match TRBD2. The CDR3 extends over 16 amino acids. V trimming: 1 base; J trimming: 8 bases; junction bases outside the gene matches: 7. Germline CDR1 reads LNHDA; CDR2 reads SQIVND (reference sequence). The CDR3 loop reads CASSIGVLAGGDEQFF. CDR3 sequence (DNA): TGTGCCAGTAGTATAGGGGTCTTAGCGGGGGGGGATGAGCAGTTCTTC.